The 20 T cell receptor beta chains given below trace back to one sample, sequenced in a study of Graves' ophthalmopathy and Graves' hyperthyroidism. Amplification from RNA transcripts yielded the TCR beta CDR3 regions. First-round RT-PCR relied on HTBI primers, and a second-round multiplex PCR came next. TCRdb itself ran the multiplex PCR reads through MiXCR, one entry per CDR3 protein. Altogether under 250,000 distinct CDR3 sequences are present, 25% to 30% being singletons, with the ten largest covering about 9.3%. Sequencing used peripheral blood. The receptor source for this set is a man aged 45-65 years with Graves' ophthalmopathy.

This clonotype was observed many times. The chain combines TRBV6-5 with TRBJ2-7, with unresolved D. Germline V gene data show CDR1 as MNHEY and CDR2 as SVGAGI. The V and J ends lost 8 bases and 4 bases respectively, with 15 bases between them. This CDR3 has 13 amino acids. This CDR3 is CASEGIQAYEQYF. CDR3 in DNA: TGTGCCAGCGAAGGCATCCAGGCTTACGAGCAGTACTTC.

This clonotype was counted at least ten times. This rearrangement joins TRBV7-8 to TRBJ2-7; 7 bases align to TRBD1. Germline V lookup: CDR1 SGHVS, CDR2 FQNEAQ. The CDR3 sequence is 13 residues long. J lost 5 bases, V lost 5 bases, and 6 bases had no gene match. The CDR3 coding sequence is TGTGCCAGCAGCACGACGACAGGGAACGAGCAGTACTTC. It codes for CASSTTTGNEQYF.

This clonotype was seen many times. The chain couples TRBV11-2 to TRBJ2-5; 9 bases map to TRBD2. Per the germline V gene, CDR1 is SGHAT and CDR2 is FQNNGV. This CDR3 is built from 15 residues. V was pared by 3 bases and J by 5 bases, with 7 bases of the junction left unmatched. The CDR3 here is CASSFPLAGRETQYF. CDR3 DNA sequence: TGTGCCAGCAGCTTCCCTCTAGCGGGAAGGGAGACCCAGTACTTC.

This clonotype has at least ten counts. The V call is TRBV6-2 or TRBV6-3, the J call TRBJ2-5; TRBD2 matches 8 bases. The V gene end was trimmed by 0 bases and the J gene end by 5 bases; junction bases not matched to a gene: 20. The germline V gene has CDR1 MNHEY and CDR2 SVGEGT. The CDR3 spans 20 residues. The CDR3 DNA sequence: TGTGCCAGCAGTTACTCTCTACGGGCTAGCGGGCCCCAAAGGAGGGAGACCCAGTACTTC. This codes for CASSYSLRASGPQRRETQYF.

The J gene is TRBJ1-1, the V gene TRBV19; D remains unclear. The CDR3 extends over 13 amino acids. Germline assignment: CDR1 LNHDA and CDR2 SQIVND (reference sequence). Trimming stripped 4 bases from V and 0 bases from J, with 6 bases between. CDR3 amino acids: CASSTVMNTEAFF. The CDR3, as DNA: TGTGCCAGTAGTACGGTAATGAACACTGAAGCTTTCTTT.

The chain joins TRBV12-3 or TRBV12-4 to TRBJ1-1; no clear D gene. Trimming stripped 2 bases from V and 4 bases from J, with 8 bases between. The CDR3 sequence is 13 residues long. This CDR3 is CASSLQDRTEAFF. The CDR3 region has the DNA TGTGCCAGCAGTTTACAGGACCGCACTGAAGCTTTCTTT.

This clonotype was observed at least ten times. The V call is TRBV6-6, the J call TRBJ2-7; tentative D call: TRBD2 (7 bases). V was trimmed by 0 bases and J by 2 bases, leaving 17 bases between them. CDR3 length equals 17 residues. The germline CDR1 and CDR2 sequences are MNHNY and SVGAGI (reference sequence). The CDR3, as DNA: TGTGCCAGCAGTTACTCGACTGGGGGGGGCCGCCCCTACGAGCAGTACTTC. The encoded protein is CASSYSTGGGRPYEQYF.

This clonotype was counted ten times or more. This rearrangement joins TRBV20-1 to TRBJ1-1; D remains ambiguous. Germline V lookup: CDR1 DFQATT, CDR2 SNEGSKA (reference sequence). V lost 1 base to trimming and J lost 0 bases, with 9 bases between them. The CDR3 is 14 amino acids. CDR3 protein: CSARGWQMNTEAFF. The CDR3 coding sequence is TGCAGTGCTAGAGGGTGGCAGATGAACACTGAAGCTTTCTTT.

This clonotype ranks as medium-sized. The CDR3 region is CASSIQGDFTEAFF. The CDR3 bases are TGTGCCAGCAGCATACAGGGGGACTTCACTGAAGCTTTCTTT. V gene TRBV9 combines with J gene TRBJ1-1, with 8 nucleotides matching TRBD1. Germline V gene data show CDR1 as SGDLS and CDR2 as YYNGEE. The V segment lost 4 bases and the J segment 4 bases; nucleotides outside the gene matches: 6. There are 14 residues in the CDR3.

This clonotype was detected ten times or more. This chain connects TRBV20-1 to TRBJ2-2, with 7 bases that match TRBD2. The CDR3 has 15 amino acids. Germline V CDR1 and CDR2: DFQATT, SNEGSKA (reference sequence). V dropped 5 bases and J dropped 5; count of bases not matched to a gene: 11. CDR3 sequence reads: CSARPAGVNTGELFF. In nucleotides, the CDR3 is TGCAGTGCTCGCCCTGCGGGAGTGAATACCGGGGAGCTGTTTTTT.

The rearrangement joins TRBV15 to TRBJ1-1; D gene uncertain. Trimming cost V 5 bases and J 0 bases, with 13 bases left between them. This CDR3 comprises 15 residues. Germline V CDR1 and CDR2: LNHNV, YYDKDF (reference sequence). The CDR3 DNA follows: TGTGCCACCAGCTTTAGGACGGCCCTGAACACTGAAGCTTTCTTT. Encoded protein: CATSFRTALNTEAFF.

This clonotype was observed at least ten times. The V and J genes are TRBV28 and TRBJ2-5, with 7 bases identical to TRBD2. This CDR3 region has 17 residues. The ends lost 7 bases at V and 2 bases at J; junction bases unmatched: 16. The germline gives CDR1 MDHEN, CDR2 SYDVKM. CDR3 nucleotides: TGTGCCAGCAACCCGGGTCTGCGACTAGCCCCACAAGAGACCCAGTACTTC. Its protein product is CASNPGLRLAPQETQYF.

At least ten counts were recorded for this clonotype. The genes are TRBV9 and TRBJ2-3, with D maybe TRBD2 (7 bases). V gave up 0 bases and J gave up 1 base, with 9 bases separating them. CDR3 size: 15 residues. Per the germline V gene, CDR1 is SGDLS and CDR2 is YYNGEE. Written as DNA, the CDR3 is TGTGCCAGCAGCGTAGTCGGGGGGCGCACAGATACGCAGTATTTT. This translates into CASSVVGGRTDTQYF.

In this sample, this clonotype turned up many times. V is TRBV7-2 and J is TRBJ2-7; a weak D match, TRBD2 (6 bases). Germline values: CDR1 SGHTA, CDR2 FQGNSA. V lost 6 bases to trimming and J lost 3 bases, with 9 bases between them. The CDR3 runs 12 residues. The CDR3 loop is CASSLDYYEQYF. The CDR3 nucleotides are TGTGCCAGCAGTTTGGACTACTACGAGCAGTACTTC.

This clonotype was counted at least ten times. The chain combines TRBV20-1 with TRBJ2-4; 7 nucleotides agree with TRBD2. CDR3 length: 17 residues. The V and J ends lost 0 bases and 0 bases, in that order; junction bases with no gene match: 8. CDR1 DFQATT and CDR2 SNEGSKA come from the germline V gene (reference sequence). CDR3 in amino acids: CSARDPSREGAKNIQYF. In DNA form, the CDR3 reads TGCAGTGCTAGAGATCCCTCTAGGGAGGGAGCCAAAAACATTCAGTACTTC.

The V call is TRBV11-3, the J call TRBJ1-6; D not resolved. The CDR3 is 12 amino acids. In germline, CDR1 is SGHNT, CDR2 YENEEA. Trimming took 5 bases from V and 13 from J, leaving 12 bases between them. This CDR3 is CASSLHRGPLHF. CDR3 sequence (DNA): TGTGCCAGCAGCCTACATCGCGGTCCCCTCCACTTT.

This clonotype was seen repeatedly, ten times or more. Here the CDR3 DNA reads TGTGCCAGCAGTCCGACAGGTTTTTACGAGCAGTACTTC. Its protein product is CASSPTGFYEQYF. This chain uses TRBV27 with TRBJ2-7; TRBD1 is a possible D gene (6 bases). V was pared by 5 bases and J by 4 bases, with 12 bases between. The CDR3 is 13 amino acids. Germline V gives CDR1 MNHEY, CDR2 SMNVEV (reference sequence).

This clonotype has ten or more counts. The chain uses TRBV10-3 and TRBJ1-3, with a weak D call TRBD1 (5 bases). The CDR3 runs to 15 residues. Trimming left V 5 bases short and J 2 bases short, with 13 bases between. Germline V gene lookup returns CDR1 ENHRY and CDR2 SYGVKD. The CDR3: CAISPWGSTGNTIYF. The CDR3 DNA sequence: TGTGCCATCAGTCCATGGGGGAGTACTGGAAACACCATATATTTT.

Many counts were recorded for this clonotype. The rearrangement links TRBV12-3 or TRBV12-4 to TRBJ1-1; D call uncertain. V dropped 4 bases and J dropped 8 bases, with 23 bases sitting between them. The CDR3 has 16 amino acids. This CDR3 is CASSSEGSGGHWEAFF. DNA for the CDR3: TGTGCCAGCAGTTCTGAGGGCAGCGGAGGGCACTGGGAAGCTTTCTTT.

This clonotype occurred many times. The chain employs TRBV11-2 and TRBJ2-7; the match to TRBD1 covers 8 bases. Trimming at V came to 1 base and at J to 0 bases, leaving 11 bases not matched to a gene. Germline CDR1 and CDR2: SGHAT and FQNNGV. The CDR3 totals 18 residues. CDR3 sequence (DNA): TGTGCCAGCAGCTTAGGTAGGCCTCGACAGGGGAGCTCCTACGAGCAGTACTTC. This codes for CASSLGRPRQGSSYEQYF.